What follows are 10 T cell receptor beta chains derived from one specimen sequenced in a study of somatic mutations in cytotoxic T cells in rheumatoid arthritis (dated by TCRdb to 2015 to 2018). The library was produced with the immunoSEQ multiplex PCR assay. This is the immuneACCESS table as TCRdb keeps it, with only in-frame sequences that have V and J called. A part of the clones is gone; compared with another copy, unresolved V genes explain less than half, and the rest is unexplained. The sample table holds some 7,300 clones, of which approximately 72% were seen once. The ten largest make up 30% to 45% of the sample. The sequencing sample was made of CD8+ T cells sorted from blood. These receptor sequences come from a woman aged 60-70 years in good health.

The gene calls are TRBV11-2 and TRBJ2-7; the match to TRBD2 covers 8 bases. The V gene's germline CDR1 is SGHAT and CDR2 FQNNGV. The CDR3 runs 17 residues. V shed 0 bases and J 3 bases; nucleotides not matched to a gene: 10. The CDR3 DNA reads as TGTGCCAGCAGCTTAGATGCCGAACGAGCGGGAGTCTACGAGCAGTACTTC. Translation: CASSLDAERAGVYEQYF.

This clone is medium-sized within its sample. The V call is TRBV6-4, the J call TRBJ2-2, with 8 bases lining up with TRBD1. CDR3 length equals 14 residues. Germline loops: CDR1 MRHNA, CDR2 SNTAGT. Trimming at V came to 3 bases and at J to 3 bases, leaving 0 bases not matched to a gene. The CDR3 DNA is TGTGCCAGCAGTGAGACAGGGGACACCGGGGAGCTGTTTTTT. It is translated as CASSETGDTGELFF.

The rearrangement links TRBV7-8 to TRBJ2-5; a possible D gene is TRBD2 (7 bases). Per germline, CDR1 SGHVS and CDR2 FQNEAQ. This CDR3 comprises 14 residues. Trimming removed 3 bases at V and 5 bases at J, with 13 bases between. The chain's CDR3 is CASSFERGGETQYF. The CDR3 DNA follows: TGTGCCAGCAGCTTCGAGAGGGGGGGGGAGACCCAGTACTTC.

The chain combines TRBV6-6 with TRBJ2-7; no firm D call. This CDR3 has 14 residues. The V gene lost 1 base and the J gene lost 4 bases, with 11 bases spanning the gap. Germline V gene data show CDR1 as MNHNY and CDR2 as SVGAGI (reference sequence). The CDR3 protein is CASSYLAEAYEQYF. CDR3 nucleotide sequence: TGTGCCAGCAGTTACTTGGCAGAGGCATACGAGCAGTACTTC.

CDR3 residues: CASRTGTGNGNTIYF. The DNA of the CDR3 is TGTGCCAGCAGGACCGGGACAGGGAACGGAAACACCATATATTTT. This sequence joins TRBV6-5 and TRBJ1-3; 9 positions agree with TRBD1. The CDR3 is 15 residues long. Germline lookup yields CDR1 MNHEY and CDR2 SVGAGI. Germline trimming cut 6 bases from V and 4 bases from J; bases unmatched to any gene: 7.

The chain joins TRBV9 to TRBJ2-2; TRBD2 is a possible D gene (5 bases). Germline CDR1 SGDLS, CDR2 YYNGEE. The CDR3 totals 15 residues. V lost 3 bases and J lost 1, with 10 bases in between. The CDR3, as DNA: TGTGCCAGCAGCGACCCTCGGGGGAACACCGGGGAGCTGTTTTTT. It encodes CASSDPRGNTGELFF.

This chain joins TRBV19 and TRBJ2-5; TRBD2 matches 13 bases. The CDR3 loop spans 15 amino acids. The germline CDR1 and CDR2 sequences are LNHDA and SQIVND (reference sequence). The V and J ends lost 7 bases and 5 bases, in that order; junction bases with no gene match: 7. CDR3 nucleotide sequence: TGTGCCAGTACCGTGACTAGCGGGGGGTATGAGACCCAGTACTTC. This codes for CASTVTSGGYETQYF. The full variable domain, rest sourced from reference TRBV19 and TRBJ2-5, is DGGITQSPKYLFRKEGQNVTLSCEQNLNHDAMYWYRQDPGQGLRLIYYSQIVNDFQKGDIAEGYSVSREKKESFPLTVTSAQKNPTAFYLCASTVTSGGYETQYFGPGTRLLVL.

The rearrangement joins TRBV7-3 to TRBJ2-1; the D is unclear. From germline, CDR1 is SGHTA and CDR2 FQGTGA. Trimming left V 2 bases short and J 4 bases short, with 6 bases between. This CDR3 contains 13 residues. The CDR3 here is CASSLPPYNEQFF. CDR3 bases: TGTGCCAGCAGCTTACCCCCGTACAATGAGCAGTTCTTC.

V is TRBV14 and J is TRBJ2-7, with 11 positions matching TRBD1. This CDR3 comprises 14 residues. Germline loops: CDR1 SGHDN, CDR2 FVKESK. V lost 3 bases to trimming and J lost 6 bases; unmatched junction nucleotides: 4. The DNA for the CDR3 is TGTGCCAGCAGCCACTCGGACAGGGGGCCCGAGCAGTACTTC. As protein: CASSHSDRGPEQYF.

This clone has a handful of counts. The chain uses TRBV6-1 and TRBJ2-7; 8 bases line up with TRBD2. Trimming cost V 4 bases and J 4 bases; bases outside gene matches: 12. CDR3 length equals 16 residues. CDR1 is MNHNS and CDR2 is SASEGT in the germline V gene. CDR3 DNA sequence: TGTGCCAGCAGTGGACCGGGACTAGGGGGAGGGTACGAGCAGTACTTC. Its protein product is CASSGPGLGGGYEQYF.